Listed below are T cell receptor beta chains from one sample, sequenced in a study of cytomegalovirus exposure and HLA in healthy donors. Libraries were prepared by immunoSEQ multiplex PCR; TCRdb keeps only in-frame clonotypes and omits some of them. In the table there are approximately 170,000 clones, about 80% of which are singletons. What was sequenced was PBMCs. The receptor source for this set is a man aged 40-49 years in good health and CMV-seronegative. CDR3s include the opening cysteine and the closing phenylalanine or tryptophan. Fields, in order: clone size, J gene, D gene, V gene, CDR3 DNA, CDR3 protein. A D gene is named only where the DNA matches it firmly. Rows may omit the clone size; those that give it use once, few, many or a size class.

clone size: .
J gene: TRBJ2-7
D gene: .
V gene: TRBV9
CDR3 DNA: TGTGCCAGCAGCGTAGGGGAGTCCATCGGCTACGAGCAGTACTTC
CDR3 protein: CASSVGESIGYEQYF

clone size: .
J gene: TRBJ2-1
D gene: .
V gene: TRBV6-5
CDR3 DNA: TGTGCCAGCAGCCAGAACAGCGGCCCCTACAATGAGCAGTTCTTC
CDR3 protein: CASSQNSGPYNEQFF

clone size: .
J gene: TRBJ1-1
D gene: TRBD1
V gene: TRBV6-5
CDR3 DNA: TGTGCCAGCAGACGGGACAGTTCGAACACTGAAGCTTTCTTT
CDR3 protein: CASRRDSSNTEAFF

clone size: .
J gene: TRBJ2-7
D gene: .
V gene: TRBV28
CDR3 DNA: TGTGCCAGCAGTCCCGCCACGGGGGTCCTCTACGAGCAGTACTTC
CDR3 protein: CASSPATGVLYEQYF

clone size: .
J gene: TRBJ1-5
D gene: .
V gene: TRBV6-1
CDR3 DNA: TGTGCCAGCAGTGAGAGGGTCGGGCAGCCCCAGCATTTT
CDR3 protein: CASSERVGQPQHF

clone size: few
J gene: TRBJ1-2
D gene: .
V gene: TRBV28
CDR3 DNA: TGTGCCAGCCTGGAAGGGCGGGTCTTTGGCTACACCTTC
CDR3 protein: CASLEGRVFGYTF

clone size: .
J gene: TRBJ2-1
D gene: .
V gene: TRBV7-8
CDR3 DNA: TGTGCCAGCAGCTTAGCGGCCAGCTCCTACAATGAGCAGTTCTTC
CDR3 protein: CASSLAASSYNEQFF

clone size: .
J gene: TRBJ2-5
D gene: .
V gene: TRBV12-5
CDR3 DNA: TGTGCTAGTGGTTTGACTACAGGGAAAGAGACCCAGTACTTC
CDR3 protein: CASGLTTGKETQYF

clone size: few
J gene: TRBJ2-7
D gene: TRBD1
V gene: TRBV27
CDR3 DNA: TGTGCCAGCAGTAAAATCCGGACAGGCTTCTACGAGCAGTACTTC
CDR3 protein: CASSKIRTGFYEQYF

clone size: .
J gene: TRBJ2-6
D gene: .
V gene: TRBV7-9
CDR3 DNA: TGTTCCAGCAGCTTGGCGAGCAGGCACAACGTCCTGACTTTC
CDR3 protein: CSSSLASRHNVLTF

clone size: few
J gene: TRBJ1-2
D gene: TRBD1
V gene: TRBV28
CDR3 DNA: TGTGCCAGCAGTTTATGGCACAGGGGGCGGGGCTACACCTTC
CDR3 protein: CASSLWHRGRGYTF

clone size: .
J gene: TRBJ1-5
D gene: TRBD1
V gene: TRBV7-8
CDR3 DNA: TGTGCCAGCAGGGGGGACAGCACGTATCAGCCCCAGCATTTT
CDR3 protein: CASRGDSTYQPQHF

clone size: .
J gene: TRBJ2-1
D gene: TRBD2
V gene: TRBV4-2
CDR3 DNA: TGTGCCAGCAGCCCGGTGGCTAGCGGGAGCCATGAGCAGTTCTTC
CDR3 protein: CASSPVASGSHEQFF

clone size: .
J gene: TRBJ1-1
D gene: .
V gene: TRBV7-2
CDR3 DNA: TGTGCCAGCAGCTTAGCCAGGGTCAACACTGAAGCTTTCTTT
CDR3 protein: CASSLARVNTEAFF

clone size: .
J gene: TRBJ2-1
D gene: TRBD1
V gene: TRBV18
CDR3 DNA: TGTGCCAGCTCACGAACGGGACAGGGACGAAATGAGCAGTTCTTC
CDR3 protein: CASSRTGQGRNEQFF

clone size: .
J gene: TRBJ2-7
D gene: TRBD1
V gene: TRBV5-1
CDR3 DNA: TGCGCCAGCAGCGACCGGGACAGGGGAGAGCAGTACTTC
CDR3 protein: CASSDRDRGEQYF

clone size: .
J gene: TRBJ1-4
D gene: .
V gene: TRBV5-1
CDR3 DNA: TGCGCCAGCAGTACAGATTGGCCTCCTAATGAAAAACTGTTTTTT
CDR3 protein: CASSTDWPPNEKLFF

clone size: .
J gene: TRBJ2-6
D gene: TRBD1
V gene: TRBV25-1
CDR3 DNA: TGTGCCAGCAGTGGGAGACAGGGTTTACCTGGGGCCAACGTCCTGACTTTC
CDR3 protein: CASSGRQGLPGANVLTF

clone size: .
J gene: TRBJ2-3
D gene: .
V gene: TRBV30
CDR3 DNA: TGTGCCCGGACGGTGGGAGGCACAGATACGCAGTATTTT
CDR3 protein: CARTVGGTDTQYF

clone size: .
J gene: TRBJ2-1
D gene: .
V gene: TRBV6-1
CDR3 DNA: TGTGCCAGCAGTGTTTCCAGGGATTCCTACAATGAGCAGTTCTTC
CDR3 protein: CASSVSRDSYNEQFF

clone size: .
J gene: TRBJ2-1
D gene: TRBD1
V gene: TRBV2
CDR3 DNA: TGTGCCAGCAGTGAACCACGGGACAGCCTCGAGGACAATGAGCAGTTCTTC
CDR3 protein: CASSEPRDSLEDNEQFF

clone size: .
J gene: TRBJ1-4
D gene: TRBD1
V gene: TRBV7-9
CDR3 DNA: TGTTCCAGTACAGGGGCGGTTGAAAAACTGTTTTTT
CDR3 protein: CSSTGAVEKLFF

clone size: .
J gene: TRBJ2-2
D gene: TRBD2
V gene: TRBV10-1
CDR3 DNA: TGCGCCAGCAGTGAGAAGGGAGGGGACACCGGGGAGCTGTTTTTT
CDR3 protein: CASSEKGGDTGELFF

clone size: .
J gene: TRBJ1-1
D gene: .
V gene: TRBV4-1
CDR3 DNA: TGCGCCAGCAGCGAATCAGGGGATGAAGCTTTCTTT
CDR3 protein: CASSESGDEAFF

clone size: .
J gene: TRBJ1-2
D gene: TRBD1
V gene: TRBV11-2
CDR3 DNA: TGTGCCAGCAGCCCGGACAGGGCGGGGGGCTACACCTTC
CDR3 protein: CASSPDRAGGYTF

clone size: .
J gene: TRBJ1-5
D gene: .
V gene: TRBV19
CDR3 DNA: TGTGCCAGTAGTATAGAAGGGGTGAGCAATCAGCCCCAGCATTTT
CDR3 protein: CASSIEGVSNQPQHF

clone size: .
J gene: TRBJ1-3
D gene: .
V gene: TRBV5-1
CDR3 DNA: TGCGCCAGCAGCTCCCCTGTCGGTACTGGAAACACCATATATTTT
CDR3 protein: CASSSPVGTGNTIYF

clone size: .
J gene: TRBJ2-5
D gene: TRBD1
V gene: TRBV28
CDR3 DNA: TGTGCCAGCACCTTACAGCCAGGGGGCGCGGAGACCCAGTACTTC
CDR3 protein: CASTLQPGGAETQYF

clone size: .
J gene: TRBJ2-1
D gene: TRBD1
V gene: TRBV30
CDR3 DNA: TGTGCCTGGATCACCGGGACAGGGGATAATGAGCAGTTCTTC
CDR3 protein: CAWITGTGDNEQFF

clone size: .
J gene: TRBJ2-3
D gene: .
V gene: TRBV6-5
CDR3 DNA: TGTGCCAGCAGAGACAGCGGGTTCAGCACAGATACGCAGTATTTT
CDR3 protein: CASRDSGFSTDTQYF

clone size: .
J gene: TRBJ1-2
D gene: .
V gene: TRBV19
CDR3 DNA: TGTGCCAGTAGTATAGAGGGAGGGAACTATGGCTACACCTTC
CDR3 protein: CASSIEGGNYGYTF

clone size: once
J gene: TRBJ1-2
D gene: .
V gene: TRBV28
CDR3 DNA: TGTGCCAGCAGTTCACAACAGGGCTATGGCTACACCTTC
CDR3 protein: CASSSQQGYGYTF

clone size: .
J gene: TRBJ1-3
D gene: TRBD1
V gene: TRBV19
CDR3 DNA: TGTGCCAGTAGTATAAAGTCAGGGGGCGGAAACACCATATATTTT
CDR3 protein: CASSIKSGGGNTIYF

clone size: .
J gene: TRBJ2-7
D gene: .
V gene: TRBV2
CDR3 DNA: TGTGCCAGCAGTGAAGGAAGTAGCGCCCTATCCTACGAGCAGTACTTC
CDR3 protein: CASSEGSSALSYEQYF

clone size: .
J gene: TRBJ1-3
D gene: .
V gene: TRBV6-5
CDR3 DNA: TGTGCCAGCAGCCGGACATTAGTGGGAAACACCATATATTTT
CDR3 protein: CASSRTLVGNTIYF

clone size: .
J gene: TRBJ2-3
D gene: .
V gene: TRBV7-8
CDR3 DNA: TGTGCCAGCAGCCCCCAGGGACTCACTAGCTTTAGCACAGATACGCAGTATTTT
CDR3 protein: CASSPQGLTSFSTDTQYF

clone size: .
J gene: TRBJ1-3
D gene: .
V gene: TRBV2
CDR3 DNA: TGTGCCAGCGGAGGGGAGGACCTCTCTGGAAACACCATATATTTT
CDR3 protein: CASGGEDLSGNTIYF

clone size: .
J gene: TRBJ1-2
D gene: .
V gene: TRBV19
CDR3 DNA: TGTGCCAGTAGTATAGATAAGGGGCCCTTACTGGGCCATGGCTACACCTTC
CDR3 protein: CASSIDKGPLLGHGYTF

clone size: .
J gene: TRBJ2-7
D gene: TRBD1
V gene: TRBV18
CDR3 DNA: TGTGCCAGCTCACCTACAGGGGGCTCGGGATACGAGCAGTACTTC
CDR3 protein: CASSPTGGSGYEQYF

clone size: .
J gene: TRBJ1-4
D gene: .
V gene: TRBV28
CDR3 DNA: TGTGCCAGCAGTTCACTTAGGGTAGGGGCCTTAATGAAAAAACTGTTTTTT
CDR3 protein: CASSSLRVGALMKKLFF

clone size: once
J gene: TRBJ2-1
D gene: TRBD2
V gene: TRBV19
CDR3 DNA: TGTGCCAGTAGTATGTGGACTAGCGGGAGAACAACGTGGAATGAGCAGTTCTTC
CDR3 protein: CASSMWTSGRTTWNEQFF

clone size: .
J gene: TRBJ2-5
D gene: .
V gene: TRBV18
CDR3 DNA: TGTGCCAGCTCACCAGGGCCCCAAGAGACCCAGTACTTC
CDR3 protein: CASSPGPQETQYF

clone size: .
J gene: TRBJ2-1
D gene: TRBD1
V gene: TRBV7-9
CDR3 DNA: TGTGCCAGCAGCTTAGGGGACAGTAAAATCTTC
CDR3 protein: CASSLGDSKIF

clone size: .
J gene: TRBJ2-1
D gene: TRBD2
V gene: TRBV7-2
CDR3 DNA: TGTGCCAGCAGGCAGAGGACTAGTCCTGAGCAGTTCTTC
CDR3 protein: CASRQRTSPEQFF

clone size: .
J gene: TRBJ2-5
D gene: TRBD2
V gene: TRBV5-1
CDR3 DNA: TGCGCCAGCAGAGGGGAGAGCGGGAGGGCCGAAGAGACCCAGTACTTC
CDR3 protein: CASRGESGRAEETQYF

clone size: few
J gene: TRBJ1-1
D gene: .
V gene: TRBV11-1
CDR3 DNA: TGTGCCAGCAGCTTACAGGGTGAAGCTTTCTTT
CDR3 protein: CASSLQGEAFF

clone size: .
J gene: TRBJ2-2
D gene: .
V gene: TRBV5-6
CDR3 DNA: TGTGCCAGCAGCTCCGTCGGAGGTACCGGTCGATACACCGGGGAGCTGTTTTTT
CDR3 protein: CASSSVGGTGRYTGELFF

clone size: .
J gene: TRBJ1-1
D gene: .
V gene: TRBV10-1
CDR3 DNA: TGCGCCCCAAGGGGAGCTTTCTTT
CDR3 protein: CAPRGAFF

clone size: .
J gene: TRBJ1-2
D gene: .
V gene: TRBV19
CDR3 DNA: TGTGCCAGTACCCCTGGTGAAGCGAGACCGGGGGGCTATGGCTACACCTTC
CDR3 protein: CASTPGEARPGGYGYTF

clone size: .
J gene: TRBJ2-5
D gene: TRBD2
V gene: TRBV7-7
CDR3 DNA: TGTACCAGCAGCCCCCGACTAGCGGGAGAGACCCAGTACTTC
CDR3 protein: CTSSPRLAGETQYF

clone size: .
J gene: TRBJ2-1
D gene: TRBD2
V gene: TRBV5-1
CDR3 DNA: TGCGCCAGCAGCCTCTGGACTAGCGGAAACGGTAACAATGAGCAGTTCTTC
CDR3 protein: CASSLWTSGNGNNEQFF

clone size: .
J gene: TRBJ2-5
D gene: .
V gene: TRBV6-5
CDR3 DNA: TGTGCCAGCACGAAGGACTACTCTAAGGAGACCCAGTACTTC
CDR3 protein: CASTKDYSKETQYF

clone size: .
J gene: TRBJ2-7
D gene: .
V gene: TRBV7-2
CDR3 DNA: TGTGCCAGCAGCAGGGGTGGAGCGTACGAGCAGTACTTC
CDR3 protein: CASSRGGAYEQYF

clone size: .
J gene: TRBJ1-5
D gene: .
V gene: TRBV19
CDR3 DNA: TGTGCCAGTAGTCCCCAACGGGGTGGCAATCAGCCCCAGCATTTT
CDR3 protein: CASSPQRGGNQPQHF

clone size: once
J gene: TRBJ1-2
D gene: .
V gene: TRBV14
CDR3 DNA: TGTGCCAGCAGCCAAGATGCCCCCCGGGTCTTTTCTCTTCCTTTCTATGGCTACACCTTC
CDR3 protein: CASSQDAPRVFSLPFYGYTF

clone size: .
J gene: TRBJ2-7
D gene: .
V gene: TRBV5-1
CDR3 DNA: TGCGCCAGCAGCTTGTTCGGACTGTCCTACGAGCAGTACTTC
CDR3 protein: CASSLFGLSYEQYF

clone size: .
J gene: TRBJ2-6
D gene: TRBD1
V gene: TRBV7-3
CDR3 DNA: TGTGCCAGCAGCCTGACAGGGAGTGGGGCCAACGGCCTGACTTTC
CDR3 protein: CASSLTGSGANGLTF

clone size: few
J gene: TRBJ2-2
D gene: TRBD2
V gene: TRBV19
CDR3 DNA: TGTGCCAGTAGTATACGAAAAGCGGGAGGGCTGGGCACCGGGGAGCTGTTTTTT
CDR3 protein: CASSIRKAGGLGTGELFF

clone size: few
J gene: TRBJ1-2
D gene: .
V gene: TRBV5-8
CDR3 DNA: TGTGCCAGCACACTGGCAGGTGCTAACTATGGCTACACCTTC
CDR3 protein: CASTLAGANYGYTF